The source of this TCR beta chain is a study of T cell changes during pregnancy in multiple sclerosis (dated by TCRdb to between 2018 and 2020). About the investigation overall: The study examined how the T cell repertoire changed over the course of pregnancy in women with multiple sclerosis.

From the germline V gene, CDR1 is MNHEY and CDR2 is SVGAGI. Relative to germline, V is 0 bases shorter and J is 6 bases shorter, with 13 bases between their ends. Inclusive of the bounding cysteine and phenylalanine, the CDR3 is 15 residues long. The DNA shown is the 45-base CDR3, in frame from base 1. Libraries were built with the immunoSEQ multiplex PCR assay. TCRdb provides this immuneACCESS table in a form limited to in-frame rearrangements. Some clones are lacking; in checked studies, under half of them reflect an unresolved V gene, and why the rest are absent is not known. This sample comprises roughly 87,000 clones, around 93% of them detected only once. Clones ranked in the top ten supply 1.3% to 1.5% of the sample. A word on this clone: Its antigen specificity is not known. It has no much larger one-base neighbor in the sample; base qualities were not kept.

This receptor was taken from a female donor in good health, enrolled as a control in a pregnancy study. This receptor chain uses TRBV6-5 and TRBJ2-3; possibly the D gene is TRBD1, per 5 matching bases. Source: peripheral blood, taken in the third trimester of pregnancy. The nucleotide sequence reads TGTGCCAGCAGTTACTCAGGGGCGGACGGGGATACGCAGTATTTT. The encoded protein is CASSYSGADGDTQYF.